The clone carrying this T cell receptor beta chain was observed a handful of times. Its antigen is still unknown. These data originate in a study of identical twins. Whole-study results and caveats: Memory repertoires lacked the insertion deficit that abundant cord blood beta clonotypes showed. Models underpredicted monozygotic twin sharing of out-of-frame TCR alpha. Out-of-frame alpha sequences common to twins exhibited a surplus of low generation probability. Sharing of beta out-of-frame sequences by twins showed a weaker excess.

TCRdb passed the 5' RACE reads through MiXCR, listing each CDR3 protein once. This sample yields about 810,000 distinct CDR3 sequences, of which 10% to 15% are seen a single time; under 2% belongs to the top ten. The germline V gene has CDR1 MGHRA and CDR2 YSYEKL. This CDR3 is 14 amino acids long. V lost 1 base to trimming and J lost 3 bases, with 10 bases between them. Separately, the same data were catalogued under a study of yellow fever vaccine responses in identical twins.

The J gene is TRBJ2-7, the V gene TRBV4-1, with TRBD2 as a possible D gene (7 bases). The sequence was collected from a woman under 30 in good health. Sequenced input: PBMCs. Here the CDR3 reads CASSQVRGGYEQYF. The CDR3 DNA sequence: TGCGCCAGCAGCCAAGTAAGGGGGGGCTACGAGCAGTACTTC.